This T cell receptor beta chain was retrieved from a study of control samples from healthy donors and cancer patients. Libraries were prepared by immunoSEQ multiplex PCR; TCRdb keeps only in-frame clonotypes and omits some of them. The sample has about 84,000 clones, roughly 82% seen once. The CDR3 length is 14 residues. Germline assignment: CDR1 SGHAT and CDR2 FQNNGV. V lost 1 base, J lost 4 bases, and 10 bases lay in between. The chain has TRBV11-2 and TRBJ2-5, with D uncertain. This receptor was taken from a man aged 55 to 70 with head and neck cancer. Sequencing was performed on PBMCs. The CDR3 protein is CASSLGSRTETQYF. CDR3 nucleotide sequence: TGTGCCAGCAGCTTAGGATCGAGAACAGAGACCCAGTACTTC.